Below are 21 T cell receptor beta chains sequenced from a single sample in a study of cytotoxic CD8 clonotypes in ibrutinib-treated CLL. The repertoire was sequenced with immunoSEQ multiplex PCR; TCRdb's copy has only in-frame clones and lacks some. The table has roughly 250,000 clones, less than 75% seen once. Sequencing was performed on PBMCs, taken after 24 months of ibrutinib treatment. These receptors were obtained from a human donor with chronic lymphocytic leukemia.

The genes are TRBV21-1 and TRBJ1-5; the D call in the table, TRBD1, was not verified against the DNA. TRBV21-1 has pseudogene status. The CDR3 runs to 14 residues. The CDR3 coding sequence is TGTGCCAGCAGCGCAAGGGACAGGGCTCAGCCCCAGCATTTT. This translates into CASSARDRAQPQHF.

V and J are TRBV2 and TRBJ2-4; the D gene is possibly TRBD2 (6 bases). V shed 6 bases and J shed 8 bases, with 20 bases lying between them. The length of the CDR3 is 15 residues. Germline CDR1 is SNHLY and CDR2 is FYNNEI. DNA for the CDR3: TGTGCCAGCAGGGAGACTAGTGGTGGGCTCGACATTCAGTACTTC. Translation gives CASRETSGGLDIQYF.

This clone appeared once. The gene calls are TRBV9 and TRBJ2-2; 10 nucleotides agree with TRBD1. This CDR3 contains 16 residues. Germline CDR1 SGDLS, CDR2 YYNGEE. The V and J ends lost 2 bases and 4 bases, in that order; junction bases with no gene match: 5. The CDR3 protein is CASSVQGQGFTGELFF. As DNA, the CDR3 is TGTGCCAGCAGCGTCCAGGGACAGGGGTTCACCGGGGAGCTGTTTTTT.

The chain couples TRBV5-1 to TRBJ2-2; 12 bases map to TRBD2. The J segment lost 4 bases and the V segment lost 0 bases, leaving 1 base of the junction unmatched. Germline-derived CDR1 and CDR2 are SGHRS and YFSETQ. The CDR3 totals 16 residues. The CDR3 sequence: CASSLGLAGVTGELFF. Written as DNA, the CDR3 is TGCGCCAGCAGCTTGGGACTAGCGGGAGTCACCGGGGAGCTGTTTTTT.

This chain joins TRBV10-3 and TRBJ2-7, with D possibly matching TRBD1 (6 bases). The CDR3 is 15 residues long. Looked up from germline, CDR1 is ENHRY and CDR2 is SYGVKD. Trimming pared 3 bases from V and 4 bases from J, leaving 16 bases between. The CDR3 region has the DNA TGTGCCATCAGTGATGGGGGCCTCACCGTTTACGAGCAGTACTTC. Protein product: CAISDGGLTVYEQYF.

The chain joins TRBV27 to TRBJ2-1, with TRBD2 matching 9 bases. The CDR3 length is 16 residues. The germline V gene has CDR1 MNHEY and CDR2 SMNVEV (reference sequence). Losses at the gene ends were 5 bases for V and 5 bases for J; bases not matched to a gene: 10. Here the CDR3 reads CASSPPLAGANNEQFF. The CDR3 DNA sequence: TGTGCCAGCAGTCCCCCTTTAGCGGGAGCCAACAATGAGCAGTTCTTC.

The chain combines TRBV7-2 with TRBJ1-1; 9 bases align to TRBD1. V trimming: 1 base; J trimming: 1 base; junction bases outside the gene matches: 1. Germline V lookup: CDR1 SGHTA, CDR2 FQGNSA. The CDR3 loop spans 15 amino acids. The CDR3: CASSLGQGGNTEAFF. CDR3 sequence (DNA): TGTGCCAGCAGCTTAGGACAGGGGGGGAACACTGAAGCTTTCTTT.

This chain joins TRBV18 and TRBJ2-2, with D possibly being TRBD1 or TRBD2 (5 bases each). V was cut by 0 bases and J by 4 bases, with 15 bases left in between. The CDR3 extends over 17 amino acids. CDR1 and CDR2 (germline): KGHSH, LQKENI. The CDR3 spells CASSPPGPFDLTGELFF. CDR3 coding DNA: TGTGCCAGCTCACCACCGGGACCCTTTGACCTCACCGGGGAGCTGTTTTTT.

J is TRBJ2-7 and V is TRBV28; 11 bases fit TRBD2. The germline V gene has CDR1 MDHEN and CDR2 SYDVKM. The CDR3 sequence is 16 residues long. V dropped 2 bases and J dropped 0; count of bases not matched to a gene: 3. The CDR3 here is CASSLRLAGFSYEQYF. The CDR3 region has the DNA TGTGCCAGCAGTTTAAGACTAGCGGGATTCTCCTACGAGCAGTACTTC.

This clone has a single count. The rearrangement links TRBV6-5 to TRBJ1-5; D is ambiguous. Between the trimmed V and J ends, which lost 4 bases and 7 bases, there was a span of 11 bases. The CDR3 has 13 amino acids. CDR1 is MNHEY and CDR2 is SVGAGI in the germline V gene. CDR3 amino acids: CASSFEVGQPQHF. The CDR3 DNA follows: TGTGCCAGCAGTTTTGAGGTTGGCCAGCCCCAGCATTTT.

V is TRBV6-5 and J is TRBJ1-1; maybe TRBD1 (6 bases). CDR1 is MNHEY and CDR2 is SVGAGI in the germline V gene. The CDR3 spans 15 residues. V was trimmed by 7 bases and J by 2 bases, leaving 17 bases between them. The CDR3 DNA sequence: TGTGCCAGCAATCGAGGGGGGAATGGAAACACTGAAGCTTTCTTT. Protein product: CASNRGGNGNTEAFF.

The chain links TRBV7-9 to TRBJ2-4; 14 bases are shared with TRBD2. CDR1 is SEHNR, CDR2 FQNEAQ, per germline (reference sequence). The CDR3 has 19 residues. The V gene end was trimmed by 4 bases and the J gene end by 4 bases; junction bases not matched to a gene: 12. The CDR3 is CASSSPGLAGASRKNIQYF. In nucleotides, the CDR3 is TGTGCCAGCAGCTCACCGGGACTAGCGGGAGCATCGCGAAAAAACATTCAGTACTTC. Full variable domain (remainder filled in from reference TRBV7-9 and TRBJ2-4): DTGVSQNPRHKITKRGQNVTFRCDPISEHNRLYWYRQTLGQGPEFLTYFQNEAQLEKSRLLSDRFSAERPKGSFSTLEIQRTEQGDSAMYLCASSSPGLAGASRKNIQYFGAGTRLSVL.

V usage is TRBV23-1 and J usage is TRBJ2-3; 9 bases are shared with TRBD2. TRBV23-1 is noted as an ORF with a role that remains uncertain. The CDR3 consists of 14 residues. The CDR3: CAERDAGGPDTQYF. The CDR3 DNA reads as TGCGCAGAACGTGACGCGGGAGGGCCAGATACGCAGTATTTT.

A few counts support this clone. The rearrangement uses TRBV4-2 and TRBJ2-5; 8 positions match TRBD1. J lost 7 bases, V lost 0 bases, and 10 bases had no gene match. The CDR3 covers 16 residues. CDR1 is LGHNA, CDR2 YNFKEQ, per germline. CDR3 sequence reads: CASSQEHRGTAWTQYF. The CDR3 DNA reads as TGTGCCAGCAGCCAAGAACACAGGGGGACCGCGTGGACCCAGTACTTC.

J is TRBJ2-1 and V is TRBV5-1, with 7 bases that match TRBD2. Germline V gene data show CDR1 as SGHRS and CDR2 as YFSETQ. After removal of 0 bases from V and 4 bases from J, the junction contained 7 bases not matched to a gene. The CDR3 is made up of 16 amino acids. The CDR3 nucleotides read TGCGCCAGCAGCTTGGTAGTTAGCGGGTCATACAATGAGCAGTTCTTC. Its translation: CASSLVVSGSYNEQFF.

The rearrangement uses TRBV28 and TRBJ2-4; 9 nucleotides align to TRBD2. This CDR3 is built from 16 residues. V gave up 4 bases and J gave up 0 bases; unmatched junction bases: 4. Germline-derived CDR1 and CDR2 are MDHEN and SYDVKM. The CDR3 sequence: CASSSSAGGAKNIQYF. The CDR3 DNA reads as TGTGCCAGCAGTTCCTCAGCGGGGGGAGCCAAAAACATTCAGTACTTC. Variable domain in full (rest from reference TRBV28 and TRBJ2-4): DVKVTQSSRYLVKRTGEKVFLECVQDMDHENMFWYRQDPGLGLRLIYFSYDVKMKEKGDIPEGYSVSREKKERFSLILESASTNQTSMYLCASSSSAGGAKNIQYFGAGTRLSVL.

The V and J genes are TRBV18 and TRBJ2-7; D is undetermined. The CDR3 loop spans 12 amino acids. The V gene's germline CDR1 is KGHSH and CDR2 LQKENI. V lost 3 bases, J lost 0 bases, and 3 bases lay in between. Written as DNA, the CDR3 is TGTGCCAGCTCACCCCCCTCCTACGAGCAGTACTTC. This encodes CASSPPSYEQYF.

The CDR3 region is CASSYNGGNQPQHF. For the CDR3, the DNA is TGTGCCAGCAGCTATAACGGGGGGAATCAGCCCCAGCATTTT. This chain connects TRBV9 to TRBJ1-5, with D possibly matching TRBD1 (5 bases). CDR3 size: 14 residues. V lost 4 bases and J 4 bases, leaving 12 bases between the germline ends. Germline V CDR1 and CDR2: SGDLS, YYNGEE. Supplemented by reference TRBV9 and TRBJ1-5, the full variable domain reads DSGVTQTPKHLITATGQRVTLRCSPRSGDLSVYWYQQSLDQGLQFLIQYYNGEERAKGNILERFSAQQFPDLHSELNLSSLELGDSALYFCASSYNGGNQPQHFGDGTRLSIL.

This sequence joins TRBV14 and TRBJ2-7; D unclear. The CDR3 is 14 amino acids. V was trimmed by 0 bases and J by 3 bases, leaving 9 bases between them. Germline V gene data show CDR1 as SGHDN and CDR2 as FVKESK. The CDR3 sequence: CASSQEGSLYEQYF. Here the CDR3 DNA reads TGTGCCAGCAGCCAAGAGGGTAGTCTCTACGAGCAGTACTTC.

The genes are TRBV9 and TRBJ1-2, with D possibly TRBD1 on 6 matching bases. The CDR3 totals 15 residues. The germline V gene encodes CDR1 SGDLS and CDR2 YYNGEE. V gave up 6 bases and J gave up 9 bases, with 24 bases separating them. CDR3 nucleotide sequence: TGTGCCAGCACCGCAAGCCTACAGGGCTCCGATAGCTACACCTTC. Translation gives CASTASLQGSDSYTF.

The rearrangement uses TRBV27 and TRBJ2-7, with 13 bases matching TRBD2. V gave up 6 bases and J gave up 2 bases; unmatched junction bases: 4. The CDR3 sequence is 15 residues long. In germline, CDR1 is MNHEY, CDR2 SMNVEV (reference sequence). For the CDR3, the DNA is TGTGCCAGCAGATTCGGACTAGCGGGGGCCTACGAGCAGTACTTC. The encoded protein is CASRFGLAGAYEQYF.